What follows are 11 T cell receptor beta chains derived from one specimen sequenced in a study of OX40 agonist ivuxolimab in advanced cancers. Clones were read by immunoSEQ multiplex PCR, and TCRdb kept only the in-frame ones, dropping some. The table has roughly 48,000 clones, about 88% seen once; the top ten hold 9% to 10%. The material was CD4+ or CD8+ T cells sorted from blood, obtained in a trial of the OX40 agonist ivuxolimab. These TCRs come from an adult with an advanced solid tumor such as melanoma, head and neck, liver or kidney cancer.

V and J are TRBV7-3 and TRBJ2-1; the D gene could be TRBD1 or TRBD2 (5 bases each). Trimming left V 1 base short and J 5 bases short, with 21 bases between. Germline V CDR1 and CDR2: SGHTA, FQGTGA. The length of the CDR3 is 18 residues. CDR3 amino acids: CASSLSTRAIGAHNEQFF. In nucleotides, the CDR3 is TGTGCCAGCAGCTTAAGTACTAGAGCTATTGGGGCTCACAATGAGCAGTTCTTC.

This clone was seen only once. This chain connects TRBV7-2 to TRBJ1-1, with a weak D call TRBD1 (6 bases). Deletions cut 5 bases from V and 5 bases from J, with 15 bases between. This CDR3 comprises 14 residues. Germline lookup yields CDR1 SGHTA and CDR2 FQGNSA. CDR3 residues: CASSLQGRGTEAFF. The CDR3 DNA is TGTGCCAGCAGCCTACAGGGTCGAGGGACTGAAGCTTTCTTT. Full variable domain (missing parts from reference TRBV7-2 and TRBJ1-1): GAGVSQSPSNKVTEKGKDVELRCDPISGHTALYWYRQSLGQGLEFLIYFQGNSAPDKSGLPSDRFSAERTGGSVSTLTIQRTQQEDSAVYLCASSLQGRGTEAFFGQGTRLTVV.

The V and J genes are TRBV30 and TRBJ1-2, with 10 bases aligning to TRBD1. The CDR3 runs 16 residues. The germline V gene has CDR1 GTSNPN and CDR2 SVGIG (reference sequence). V shed 4 bases, J shed 6 bases, and the junction held 14 bases outside the gene matches. The CDR3 coding sequence is TGTGCCTGGACCTACGGGGGGACAGGGGATAAGAATGGCTACACCTTC. Amino acid sequence: CAWTYGGTGDKNGYTF.

The rearrangement joins TRBV6-1 to TRBJ1-5; the D gene is possibly TRBD1 (6 bases). Trimming removed 5 bases from V and 5 bases from J, with 10 bases in between. From germline, CDR1 is MNHNS and CDR2 SASEGT. The CDR3 covers 13 residues. The CDR3 region has the DNA TGTGCCAGCAGTCGACAGGAACATCAGCCCCAGCATTTT. It yields the protein CASSRQEHQPQHF.

The chain carries TRBV6-5 and TRBJ2-3, with 8 positions matching TRBD1. V shed 0 bases and J 1 base; nucleotides not matched to a gene: 3. The CDR3 runs to 16 residues. CDR1 and CDR2 from the germline V gene are MNHEY and SVGAGI. The CDR3 reads CASSYSQGAGTDTQYF. In nucleotides, the CDR3 is TGTGCCAGCAGTTACTCGCAGGGGGCGGGCACAGATACGCAGTATTTT.

The table lists this clone with a count of one. The chain has TRBV11-2 and TRBJ2-1; D is undetermined. The V gene lost 5 bases and the J gene lost 9 bases, with 20 bases spanning the gap. The CDR3 extends over 15 amino acids. Germline assignment: CDR1 SGHAT and CDR2 FQNNGV. The DNA for the CDR3 is TGTGCCAGCAGCAAAGCAGGACCCTACCACGGTGAGCAGTTCTTC. This sequence encodes CASSKAGPYHGEQFF.

This chain links TRBV10-1 with TRBJ2-5, with D tentatively TRBD1 (5 bases). Germline assignment: CDR1 WNHNN and CDR2 SYGVQD (reference sequence). Trimming shortened V by 8 bases and J by 1 base, and 14 bases separated the two germline ends. The CDR3 has 14 amino acids. The CDR3 region is CASSQSRAQETQYF. The CDR3, as DNA: TGCGCCAGCTCTCAATCCAGGGCCCAAGAGACCCAGTACTTC.

The rearrangement uses TRBV11-2 and TRBJ2-1, with D maybe TRBD2 (6 bases). The CDR3 extends over 17 amino acids. Trimming left V 1 base short and J 6 bases short, with 19 bases between. Germline V gene lookup returns CDR1 SGHAT and CDR2 FQNNGV. CDR3 nucleotides: TGTGCCAGCAGCTTAGTCCTCTCGGGACTCTCCCGCAATGAGCAGTTCTTC. Amino acid sequence: CASSLVLSGLSRNEQFF.

Comments on this clone: Sequence at one end of the junction differs from germline and may be a read error. V usage is TRBV7-7 and J usage is TRBJ1-5; D unresolved. This CDR3 region has 13 residues. Germline values: CDR1 SSHAT, CDR2 FNYEAQ (reference sequence). This chain's CDR3 is CASSLDRNQPQHF. CDR3 DNA: TGTGCTAGCAGCCTAGACCGCAATCAGCCCCAGCATTTT. The full variable domain, with the rest looked up from reference TRBV7-7 and TRBJ1-5, is GAGVSQSPRYKVTKRGQDVTLRCDPISSHATLYWYQQALGQGPEFLTYFNYEAQPDKSGLPSDRFSAERPEGSISTLTIQRTEQRDSAMYRCASSLDRNQPQHFGDGTRLSIL.

The J gene is TRBJ2-3, the V gene TRBV29-1; 7 nucleotides agree with TRBD2. The CDR3 is 13 residues long. With 4 bases clipped from V and 2 bases from J, the junction kept 3 bases outside the gene matches. Germline CDR1 is SQVTM and CDR2 is ANQGSEA. The CDR3 DNA sequence: TGCAGCGTTGGGGGGGACTACACAGATACGCAGTATTTT. Translating gives CSVGGDYTDTQYF.

This chain joins TRBV12-5 and TRBJ2-3; TRBD2 aligns across 10 bases. The V gene's germline CDR1 is LGHNT and CDR2 FRNRAP. The CDR3 has 19 amino acids. V gave up 7 bases and J gave up 2 bases; unmatched junction bases: 18. The CDR3 DNA follows: TGTGCTAGTGTGGGGGGATCGGGACTAGCGAACATTAACACAGATACGCAGTATTTT. As protein: CASVGGSGLANINTDTQYF.